Listed below are T cell receptor beta chains from one sample, sequenced in a study of OX40 agonist ivuxolimab in advanced cancers. Clones were read by immunoSEQ multiplex PCR, and TCRdb kept only the in-frame ones, dropping some. The table records approximately 35,000 clones, approximately 89% of them present only once. The sample consisted of CD4+ or CD8+ T cells sorted from blood, taken in a trial of the OX40 agonist ivuxolimab. All receptors derive from an adult with an advanced solid tumor such as melanoma, head and neck, liver or kidney cancer. CDR3s include the opening cysteine and the closing phenylalanine or tryptophan. The D gene is left open where the match is weak. Clone size is given for some rows only: seen once, a few or many times, or a class if the clone is expanded.

CDR3nt: TGTGCCAGCAGCCAGACTAGCGTACTCTGGAATGAGCAGTTCTTC; CDR3aa: CASSQTSVLWNEQFF; v_gene: TRBV14; abundance: NA; d_gene: TRBD2; j_gene: TRBJ2-1
CDR3nt: TGTGCCAGCAGGACGGGGGGGACTGAAGCTTTCTTT; CDR3aa: CASRTGGTEAFF; v_gene: TRBV2; abundance: NA; d_gene: NA; j_gene: TRBJ1-1
CDR3nt: TGTGCCAGCAGCGTCTTGGGTGGTGGTGAAGCTTTCTTT; CDR3aa: CASSVLGGGEAFF; v_gene: TRBV9; abundance: NA; d_gene: NA; j_gene: TRBJ1-1
CDR3nt: TGTGCCAGTCTCCAAGGGGGGATGTGCAATCAGCCCCAGCATTTT; CDR3aa: CASLQGGMCNQPQHF; v_gene: TRBV21-1; abundance: NA; d_gene: NA; j_gene: TRBJ1-5
CDR3nt: TGTGCCAGCAGTTTAGGGCAGGGTGACTCACCCCTCCACTTT; CDR3aa: CASSLGQGDSPLHF; v_gene: TRBV27; abundance: NA; d_gene: NA; j_gene: TRBJ1-6
CDR3nt: TGCGCCAGCAGCCTTACCTATAGCGGCAATGAGCAGTTCTTC; CDR3aa: CASSLTYSGNEQFF; v_gene: TRBV4-1; abundance: NA; d_gene: NA; j_gene: TRBJ2-1
CDR3nt: TGTGCCAGCAGCCCGGGGACTAGGCTCGCCAATGAGCAGTTCTTC; CDR3aa: CASSPGTRLANEQFF; v_gene: TRBV11-1; abundance: NA; d_gene: TRBD2; j_gene: TRBJ2-1
CDR3nt: TGTGCCAGCAGCTTAAGTAGGGGGGGGTCCTACAATGAGCAGTTCTTC; CDR3aa: CASSLSRGGSYNEQFF; v_gene: TRBV11-2; abundance: NA; d_gene: NA; j_gene: TRBJ2-1
CDR3nt: TGTGCCAGCAGATCCCTAGGAGGTGCCTACGAGCAGTACTTC; CDR3aa: CASRSLGGAYEQYF; v_gene: TRBV6-5; abundance: NA; d_gene: NA; j_gene: TRBJ2-7
CDR3nt: TGTGCCAGCAGTGAAGCGCTTCTCGGCAGGCGGAGGAATCAGCCCCAGCATTTT; CDR3aa: CASSEALLGRRRNQPQHF; v_gene: TRBV2; abundance: NA; d_gene: NA; j_gene: TRBJ1-5
CDR3nt: TGTGCCATCAGCCGACTAGCGGACGAGCAGTACTTC; CDR3aa: CAISRLADEQYF; v_gene: TRBV10-3; abundance: NA; d_gene: TRBD2; j_gene: TRBJ2-7
CDR3nt: TGCGCCAGCAGCCAAGATCAACAGATGCGTGAAAAACTGTTTTTT; CDR3aa: CASSQDQQMREKLFF; v_gene: TRBV4-1; abundance: NA; d_gene: NA; j_gene: TRBJ1-4
CDR3nt: TGTGCCAGCAGTCCACACGGCAATGAGCAGTTCTTC; CDR3aa: CASSPHGNEQFF; v_gene: TRBV27; abundance: once; d_gene: NA; j_gene: TRBJ2-1
CDR3nt: TGTGCCAGCGTTCTCCGCGGGAGCTCCTACAATGAGCAGTTCTTC; CDR3aa: CASVLRGSSYNEQFF; v_gene: TRBV11-2; abundance: once; d_gene: TRBD2; j_gene: TRBJ2-1
CDR3nt: TGTGCCAGCAGCGCGAGAAACACTGAAGCTTTCTTT; CDR3aa: CASSARNTEAFF; v_gene: TRBV2; abundance: NA; d_gene: NA; j_gene: TRBJ1-1
CDR3nt: TGTGCCACCGCGACTAGGGGCTACAATGAGCAGTTCTTC; CDR3aa: CATATRGYNEQFF; v_gene: TRBV15; abundance: NA; d_gene: NA; j_gene: TRBJ2-1
CDR3nt: TGTGCCAGCAGCAAAGAAGGACAGGTGGGCTCCACCGGGGAGCTGTTTTTT; CDR3aa: CASSKEGQVGSTGELFF; v_gene: TRBV21-1; abundance: NA; d_gene: NA; j_gene: TRBJ2-2
CDR3nt: TGTGCCAGCAGCCGGACCGGGACCAACATAAACGAGCAGTACTTC; CDR3aa: CASSRTGTNINEQYF; v_gene: TRBV5-4; abundance: NA; d_gene: NA; j_gene: TRBJ2-7
CDR3nt: TGTGCCAGCAGAACTAGCGGGGGACCATACGAGCAGTACTTC; CDR3aa: CASRTSGGPYEQYF; v_gene: TRBV6-5; abundance: NA; d_gene: TRBD2; j_gene: TRBJ2-7
CDR3nt: TGTGCCAGCAGCTTGAGGGGGAACACTGAAGCTTTCTTT; CDR3aa: CASSLRGNTEAFF; v_gene: TRBV13; abundance: NA; d_gene: NA; j_gene: TRBJ1-1
CDR3nt: TGTGCCAGCAGCTTAGGAGGGGCGAGCTACCGTAACTATGGCTACACCTTC; CDR3aa: CASSLGGASYRNYGYTF; v_gene: TRBV11-2; abundance: NA; d_gene: NA; j_gene: TRBJ1-2
CDR3nt: TGTGCCAGCAGTACTAGCGGGGGAGTAGAGACCCAGTACTTC; CDR3aa: CASSTSGGVETQYF; v_gene: TRBV6-5; abundance: NA; d_gene: TRBD2; j_gene: TRBJ2-5